Shown below are 13 T cell receptor beta chains from a single sample sequenced in a study of cytomegalovirus exposure and HLA in healthy donors. A multiplex PCR was run with 60 Vbeta primers and 13 Jbeta primers. Assay: immunoSEQ multiplex PCR; the TCRdb copy retains only in-frame clones and omits some. The table lists around 120,000 clones, roughly 76% of them singletons. Sequenced input: PBMCs. The receptors originated from a man between 50 and 59 years old in good health and CMV-seropositive.

The chain carries TRBV6-1 and TRBJ1-4; perhaps TRBD1 as D (5 bases). Per the germline V gene, CDR1 is MNHNS and CDR2 is SASEGT. V lost 4 bases and J lost 6, with 18 bases in between. The CDR3 consists of 16 residues. For the CDR3, the DNA is TGTGCCAGCAGTGTCAACGTCAGGGTCGGTGATGAAAAACTGTTTTTT. It encodes CASSVNVRVGDEKLFF.

Remarks on this clone: At one of its ends the junction is not consistent with the germline gene, which may arise from a read error. V is TRBV7-7 and J is TRBJ2-5; D is unresolved. The CDR3 consists of 14 residues. Germline V gives CDR1 SSHAT, CDR2 FNYEAQ (reference sequence). In DNA form, the CDR3 reads TGTGCTAGCAGCTTATCCCCCGCCGGAGAGACCCAGTACTTC. Translation: CASSLSPAGETQYF.

In its sample, this clone was seen once. One end of the junction does not line up with germline, which may come from a read error. The CDR3 protein is CSSSLSTGGYTDTQYF. The CDR3 nucleotides read TGTTCCAGCAGCTTAAGCACAGGGGGCTACACAGATACGCAGTATTTT. The chain uses TRBV7-9 and TRBJ2-3; 9 bases fit TRBD1. The CDR3 totals 16 residues. Looked up from germline, CDR1 is SEHNR and CDR2 is FQNEAQ (reference sequence).

The V gene is TRBV13, the J gene TRBJ1-2, with a tentative D call TRBD1 (6 bases). CDR1 is PRHDT, CDR2 FYEKMQ, per germline (reference sequence). This CDR3 contains 16 residues. V lost 0 bases to trimming and J lost 0 bases, with 11 bases between them. The chain's CDR3 is CASSLGPTGSNYGYTF. CDR3 in DNA: TGTGCCAGCAGCTTAGGCCCCACAGGGTCTAACTATGGCTACACCTTC. The whole variable domain, remainder taken from reference TRBV13 and TRBJ1-2, is AAGVIQSPRHLIKEKRETATLKCYPIPRHDTVYWYQQGPGQDPQFLISFYEKMQSDKGSIPDRFSAQQFSDYHSELNMSSLELGDSALYFCASSLGPTGSNYGYTFGSGTRLTVV.

V is TRBV19 and J is TRBJ2-5; 9 positions match TRBD2. J lost 5 bases, V lost 5 bases, and 6 bases had no gene match. This CDR3 is 14 amino acids long. CDR1 is LNHDA, CDR2 SQIVND, per germline (reference sequence). The CDR3 loop is CASSPGGGAETQYF. CDR3 coding DNA: TGTGCCAGTAGTCCCGGCGGGGGGGCGGAGACCCAGTACTTC.

This chain uses TRBV15 with TRBJ2-1; the match to TRBD1 covers 7 bases. This CDR3 is 15 amino acids long. Per the germline V gene, CDR1 is LNHNV and CDR2 is YYDKDF (reference sequence). Trimming at V came to 0 bases and at J to 4 bases, leaving 3 bases not matched to a gene. Here the CDR3 DNA reads TGTGCCACCAGCAGAGAAGGGACAGCTTACAATGAGCAGTTCTTC. It codes for CATSREGTAYNEQFF.

The chain links TRBV5-1 to TRBJ1-1; maybe TRBD1 (5 bases). The germline CDR1 and CDR2 sequences are SGHRS and YFSETQ. The CDR3 runs 14 residues. The V gene lost 0 bases and the J gene lost 4 bases, with 10 bases spanning the gap. The CDR3, as DNA: TGCGCCAGCAGCTTGGAGACGGGGGGCACTGAAGCTTTCTTT. Encoded protein: CASSLETGGTEAFF.

This clone was seen a handful of times. The CDR3 protein is CASSLAGQGAQNGYTF. The CDR3, as DNA: TGTGCCAGCAGCTTAGCCGGCCAGGGGGCGCAGAATGGCTACACCTTC. This rearrangement joins TRBV11-2 to TRBJ1-2; TRBD1 aligns across 8 bases. This CDR3 is built from 16 residues. Germline V gives CDR1 SGHAT, CDR2 FQNNGV. V was pared by 1 base and J by 6 bases, with 10 bases of the junction left unmatched.

The CDR3 protein is CASSRRETFSGNTIYF. The CDR3 region has the DNA TGTGCCAGCAGCCGCAGGGAAACTTTCTCTGGAAACACCATATATTTT. The genes are TRBV9 and TRBJ1-3; the D gene is possibly TRBD1 (5 bases). The germline CDR1 and CDR2 sequences are SGDLS and YYNGEE. V was shortened by 4 bases and J by 0 bases, with 14 bases between the two germline ends. This CDR3 has 16 residues.

V gene TRBV2 combines with J gene TRBJ2-5; maybe TRBD1 (6 bases). Trimming cost V 7 bases and J 1 base, with 16 bases left between them. The CDR3 runs to 15 residues. The germline CDR1 and CDR2 sequences are SNHLY and FYNNEI. This CDR3 is CASTPLVGGQETQYF. The CDR3 DNA reads as TGTGCCAGCACCCCACTAGTAGGGGGCCAAGAGACCCAGTACTTC.

There are a few counts of this clone. The rearrangement links TRBV10-3 to TRBJ1-4, with TRBD1 as a possible D gene (6 bases). CDR3 length equals 12 residues. V dropped 9 bases and J dropped 8 bases, with 13 bases sitting between them. Germline values: CDR1 ENHRY, CDR2 SYGVKD. CDR3 amino acids: CAMVQGREKLFF. The DNA of the CDR3 is TGTGCCATGGTACAGGGTCGCGAAAAACTGTTTTTT.

This clone was seen a few times. The CDR3 region is CASSSYRGADTEAFF. The DNA for the CDR3 is TGTGCCAGCAGTTCCTATCGAGGAGCCGACACTGAAGCTTTCTTT. The chain uses TRBV5-5 and TRBJ1-1; no clear D. Germline V gene sequence: CDR1 SGHKS, CDR2 YYEKEE (reference sequence). The CDR3 sequence is 15 residues long. V lost 5 bases, J lost 3 bases, and 17 bases lay in between.

V and J are TRBV11-2 and TRBJ2-7, with 7 bases that match TRBD1. The germline V gene has CDR1 SGHAT and CDR2 FQNNGV. V gave up 0 bases and J gave up 4 bases; unmatched junction bases: 3. CDR3 length equals 14 residues. Here the CDR3 reads CASSLEGGGYEQYF. CDR3 nucleotides: TGTGCCAGCAGCTTAGAAGGGGGCGGTTACGAGCAGTACTTC.